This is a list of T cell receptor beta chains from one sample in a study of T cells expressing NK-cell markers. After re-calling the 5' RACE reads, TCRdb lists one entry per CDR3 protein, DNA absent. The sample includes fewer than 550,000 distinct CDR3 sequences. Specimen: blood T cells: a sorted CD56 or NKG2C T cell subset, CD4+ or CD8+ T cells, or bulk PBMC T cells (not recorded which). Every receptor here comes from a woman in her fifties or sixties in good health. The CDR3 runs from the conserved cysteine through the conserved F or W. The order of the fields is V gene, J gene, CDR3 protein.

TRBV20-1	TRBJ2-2	CSAWRASGRAGGELFF
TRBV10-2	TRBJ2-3	CASSESSWIRGTDTQYF
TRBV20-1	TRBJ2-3	CSASLAGAYTQYF
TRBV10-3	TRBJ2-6	CAISESTARFNVLTF
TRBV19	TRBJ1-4	CASSNRGREKLFF
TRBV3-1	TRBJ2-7	CASSQNGLEWYF
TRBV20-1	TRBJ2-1	CSARGPLADNEQFF
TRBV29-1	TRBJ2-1	CSVDGQGISGSYYNEQFF
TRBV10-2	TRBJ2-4	CASRSRIEGAEIAIAKNIQYF
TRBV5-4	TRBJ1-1	CASSLGDRGYTEAFF
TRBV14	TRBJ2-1	CASSQGRGGSDEQFF
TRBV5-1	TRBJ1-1	CASSLTRTGIEAFF
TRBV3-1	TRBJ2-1	CASSQGRGMAQQFF
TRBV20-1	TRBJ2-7	CSATGTLDYEQYF
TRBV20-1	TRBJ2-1	CSARDQGEAAPNYNEQFF
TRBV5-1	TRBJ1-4	CASSLEAASGELFF
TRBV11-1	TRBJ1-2	CASSSVGDNYGYTF
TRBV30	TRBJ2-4	CAWSIAPGPKNIQYF
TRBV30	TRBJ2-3	CAWSGGKAQYF
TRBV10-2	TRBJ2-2	CASKVAGVAGELFF